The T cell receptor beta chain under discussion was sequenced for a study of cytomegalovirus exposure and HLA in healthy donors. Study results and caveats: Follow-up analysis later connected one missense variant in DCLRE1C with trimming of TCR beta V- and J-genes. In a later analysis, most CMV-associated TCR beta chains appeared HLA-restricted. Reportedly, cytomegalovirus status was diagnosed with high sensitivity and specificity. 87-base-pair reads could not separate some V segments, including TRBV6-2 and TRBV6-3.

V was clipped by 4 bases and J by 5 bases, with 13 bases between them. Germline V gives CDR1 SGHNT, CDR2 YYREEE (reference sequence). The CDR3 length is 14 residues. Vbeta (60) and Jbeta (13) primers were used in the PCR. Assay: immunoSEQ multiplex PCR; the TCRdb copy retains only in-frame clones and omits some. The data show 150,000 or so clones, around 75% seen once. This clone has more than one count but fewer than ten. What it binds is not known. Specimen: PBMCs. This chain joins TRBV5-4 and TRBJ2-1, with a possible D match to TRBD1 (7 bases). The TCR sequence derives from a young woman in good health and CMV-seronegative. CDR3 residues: CASSPRGANNEQFF. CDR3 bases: TGTGCCAGCAGCCCCAGGGGGGCAAACAATGAGCAGTTCTTC.